This TCR beta chain was profiled in a study of blood T cell repertoires in COVID-19. The wider study: Samples taken during acute and convalescent COVID-19 were collected in the United States, Italy and Spain. PBMCs, B-cell-depleted T cells, or T cells provided the cDNA or gDNA that made up the material.

Authors' methods: The authors estimated nucleated cell counts from reference gene primer amplification. Clones were sequenced by immunoSEQ multiplex PCR, and TCRdb holds only the in-frame ones, with some missing. The V and J calls and clone size were taken over from that table, and D and trimming were inferred from the DNA. The sample comprises roughly 70,000 clones, approximately 90% of which are singletons, and about 1.4% rests with the top ten. There are 14 residues in the CDR3. V gave up 6 bases and J gave up 0 bases, with 11 bases separating them. From germline, CDR1 is LNHDA and CDR2 SQIVND (reference sequence).

This receptor was taken from a human donor in a cohort sampled during active COVID-19. V gene TRBV19 combines with J gene TRBJ1-1, with D possibly matching TRBD1 (6 bases). The sequenced sample was peripheral blood. In nucleotides, the CDR3 is TGTGCCAGTAGCATGACAGGTTTGAACACTGAAGCTTTCTTT. Its translation is CASSMTGLNTEAFF.